This T cell receptor beta chain comes out of a study of CD8 T cells in Susac syndrome. RNA was extracted with the RNeasy kit, and a quantity of about 0.45 to 1 ug was reverse transcribed using random hexamers. The amplification used immunoSEQ multiplex PCR on TCR beta CDR3; it spanned 54 Vbeta and 13 Jbeta. MiXCR, run by TCRdb on the immunoSEQ multiplex PCR reads, gives a single entry per CDR3 protein. The top ten hold 0.32% of the sample, which has 70,000 to 100,000 distinct CDR3 sequences, just under 95% seen once. The study sequenced TCR beta in blood CD8+ and CD4+ T cells. Controls matched for age and sex were healthy donors. TEMRA cells were FACS-enriched, unlike CD8+ and CD4+ T cells, which were negatively isolated. J lost 3 bases, V lost 7 bases, and 8 bases had no gene match. This CDR3 has 15 residues.

V and J are TRBV12-3 or TRBV12-4 and TRBJ2-5; 10 positions match TRBD2. The specimen sequenced was CD8+ T cells from PBMCs. The receptor's source is a human donor in good health. The CDR3 loop is CASTFGLADKETQYF. CDR3 nucleotide sequence: TGTGCCAGCACGTTCGGACTAGCGGATAAAGAGACCCAGTACTTC.